The clone carrying this T cell receptor beta chain was counted a single time. The data derive from a study of OX40 agonist ivuxolimab in advanced cancers. Trimming left V 8 bases short and J 2 bases short, with 11 bases between. Germline V lookup: CDR1 SGHAT, CDR2 FQNNGV. The CDR3 has 13 residues. Measured with immunoSEQ multiplex PCR; TCRdb has only the in-frame clones, and not every one. Here the sample spans 80,000 to 100,000 clones, about nine tenths being singletons. Sequencing was performed on CD4+ or CD8+ T cells sorted from blood, taken in a trial of the OX40 agonist ivuxolimab. The sequence was collected from an adult with an advanced solid tumor such as melanoma, head and neck, liver or kidney cancer. The genes are TRBV11-2 and TRBJ2-3; D is uncertain. The CDR3 coding sequence is TGTGCCAGCTCCGGTCATTTCACAGATACGCAGTATTTT. Its protein product is CASSGHFTDTQYF.